Below, 29 T cell receptor beta chains from the same sample are listed, as sequenced in a study of T cells in Graves' hyperthyroidism and ophthalmopathy. The investigators amplified TCR beta CDR3 regions from RNA transcripts. Carried out on the TCR CDR3, a first-round RT-PCR used the HTBI primer set. One entry per CDR3 protein results from TCRdb running MiXCR on the multiplex PCR reads. This sample has approximately 690,000 distinct CDR3 sequences, with more than 12% found just once. Sequencing was performed on blood. These receptors all come from a woman aged 45 to 65 with Graves' ophthalmopathy.

This clonotype was recorded at least ten times. The V and J genes are TRBV28 and TRBJ2-5, with 8 bases aligning to TRBD1. From germline, CDR1 is MDHEN and CDR2 SYDVKM. This CDR3 is 15 amino acids long. J lost 4 bases, V lost 1 base, and 5 bases had no gene match. CDR3 DNA sequence: TGTGCCAGCAGTTTATCGGACAGGGTGGCAGAGACCCAGTACTTC. Translation: CASSLSDRVAETQYF. The full variable domain, its missing parts supplied by reference TRBV28 and TRBJ2-5, is DVKVTQSSRYLVKRTGEKVFLECVQDMDHENMFWYRQDPGLGLRLIYFSYDVKMKEKGDIPEGYSVSREKKERFSLILESASTNQTSMYLCASSLSDRVAETQYFGPGTRLLVL.

This clonotype showed up just a few times. This sequence joins TRBV24-1 and TRBJ2-1; weak D call: TRBD2 (5 bases). This CDR3 contains 17 residues. The V gene lost 4 bases and the J gene lost 1 base, with 16 bases spanning the gap. From germline, CDR1 is KGHDR and CDR2 SFDVKD. The CDR3 sequence is CATSDIKGAESYNEQFF. For the CDR3, the DNA is TGTGCCACCAGTGACATAAAGGGAGCAGAGTCCTACAATGAGCAGTTCTTC.

This clonotype was found a few times. This chain links TRBV15 with TRBJ1-3; TRBD1 agrees at 9 bases. Trimming cost V 7 bases and J 0 bases; bases outside gene matches: 7. Germline loops: CDR1 LNHNV, CDR2 YYDKDF (reference sequence). CDR3 size: 16 residues. This chain's CDR3 is CATIEQGAYSGNTIYF. The CDR3 nucleotides are TGTGCCACCATAGAACAGGGGGCCTACTCTGGAAACACCATATATTTT.

V and J are TRBV6-2 or TRBV6-3 and TRBJ2-7; no clear D gene. This CDR3 is built from 14 residues. Trimming pared 1 base from V and 2 bases from J, leaving 9 bases between. The germline gives CDR1 MNHEY, CDR2 SVGEGT. CDR3 region: CASSYLALPYEQYF. CDR3 in DNA: TGTGCCAGCAGTTACTTGGCGTTACCCTACGAGCAGTACTTC.

The V gene is TRBV30, the J gene TRBJ2-7, with no clear D. Looked up from germline, CDR1 is GTSNPN and CDR2 is SVGIG (reference sequence). Trimming took off 8 bases at V and 6 bases at J, with 23 bases between the two ends. CDR3 length: 14 amino acids. Written as DNA, the CDR3 is TGTGCCAGTAGTATAGATTGGAGCTCTCTCGAGCAGTACTTC. Translated, it gives CASSIDWSSLEQYF.

This clonotype was detected many times. V is TRBV11-2 and J is TRBJ2-1; 10 nucleotides agree with TRBD2. V lost 5 bases, J lost 8 bases, and 12 bases stayed unmatched. There are 16 residues in the CDR3. Germline loops: CDR1 SGHAT, CDR2 FQNNGV. The CDR3 reads CASSRGGLAGADEQFF. The CDR3 DNA follows: TGTGCCAGCAGCCGGGGGGGGCTAGCGGGAGCGGATGAGCAGTTCTTC.

Here the CDR3 DNA reads TGTGCCAGCAGCTTAGGTCAGGTGGACTATGGCTACACCTTC. Encoded protein: CASSLGQVDYGYTF. The chain joins TRBV7-9 to TRBJ1-2; D ambiguous. Trimming took off 1 base at V and 3 bases at J, with 9 bases between the two ends. Germline V CDR1 and CDR2: SEHNR, FQNEAQ (reference sequence). This CDR3 is 14 amino acids long.

CDR3 residues: CASRPKERGEKLFF. The CDR3, as DNA: TGTGCCAGCAGACCCAAAGAGAGGGGAGAAAAACTGTTTTTT. The chain employs TRBV7-9 and TRBJ1-4; possible D gene TRBD1, 5 bases. V was cut by 6 bases and J by 8 bases, with 16 bases left in between. The CDR3 is 14 residues long. The germline CDR1 and CDR2 sequences are SEHNR and FQNEAQ (reference sequence).

This clonotype came up many times. The chain links TRBV10-3 to TRBJ2-3, with 7 bases aligning to TRBD1. The germline V gene has CDR1 ENHRY and CDR2 SYGVKD. The CDR3 totals 14 residues. V gave up 10 bases and J gave up 2 bases; unmatched junction bases: 9. CDR3 sequence: CATGQEFPTDTQYF. DNA of the CDR3: TGTGCCACCGGACAGGAATTCCCCACAGATACGCAGTATTTT.

This chain links TRBV19 with TRBJ1-2; D gene unclear. The CDR3 extends over 13 amino acids. Trimming took off 5 bases at V and 1 base at J, with 8 bases between the two ends. The germline CDR1 and CDR2 sequences are LNHDA and SQIVND (reference sequence). CDR3 region: CASSAVGNYGYTF. DNA for the CDR3: TGTGCCAGTAGTGCTGTCGGTAACTATGGCTACACCTTC.

This clonotype was recorded at least ten times. The gene calls are TRBV6-2 or TRBV6-3 and TRBJ2-7, with D maybe TRBD2 (6 bases). Germline V lookup: CDR1 MNHEY, CDR2 SVGEGT. V lost 4 bases to trimming and J lost 0 bases, with 19 bases between them. There are 17 residues in the CDR3. The CDR3 sequence is CASSFPTAGRSSYEQYF. CDR3 sequence (DNA): TGTGCCAGCAGTTTCCCCACTGCGGGGAGGAGCTCCTACGAGCAGTACTTC.

This clonotype was picked up one time. The chain has TRBV30 and TRBJ2-2; D is ambiguous. Trimming cost V 0 bases and J 4 bases, with 9 bases left between them. CDR1 and CDR2 from the germline V gene are GTSNPN and SVGIG (reference sequence). The CDR3 consists of 14 residues. The CDR3, as DNA: TGTGCCTGGAGTGTACTTGTCGCCACCGGGGAGCTGTTTTTT. This codes for CAWSVLVATGELFF.

This clonotype has a count of ten or more. The gene calls are TRBV6-1 and TRBJ1-5; perhaps TRBD1 as D (5 bases). The CDR3 length is 15 residues. V lost 6 bases to trimming and J lost 3 bases, with 15 bases between them. Germline lookup yields CDR1 MNHNS and CDR2 SASEGT. CDR3 residues: CASRDWGRVNQPQHF. The CDR3 bases are TGTGCCAGCAGGGACTGGGGACGGGTCAATCAGCCCCAGCATTTT.

This clonotype has only a few counts. The V call is TRBV6-2 or TRBV6-3, the J call TRBJ2-7; D is undetermined. The CDR3 extends over 14 amino acids. V was trimmed by 7 bases and J by 3 bases, leaving 16 bases between them. In germline, CDR1 is MNHEY, CDR2 SVGEGT. Here the CDR3 DNA reads TGTGCCAGCACTAGACCAGCGTCTTACTACGAGCAGTACTTC. Translated, it gives CASTRPASYYEQYF.

This clonotype was detected many times. The chain recombines TRBV20-1 with TRBJ2-1; 7 bases are shared with TRBD2. Germline V gene sequence: CDR1 DFQATT, CDR2 SNEGSKA (reference sequence). V lost 1 base, J lost 0 bases, and 9 bases stayed unmatched. This CDR3 contains 17 residues. For the CDR3, the DNA is TGCAGTGCTAGAGCCCAGCGGGGCACTAGCTCCTACAATGAGCAGTTCTTC. Its translation is CSARAQRGTSSYNEQFF.

In its sample, this clonotype was seen many times. V and J are TRBV11-2 and TRBJ1-1; D is unclear. This CDR3 contains 13 residues. CDR1 SGHAT and CDR2 FQNNGV come from the germline V gene. V dropped 5 bases and J dropped 4 bases, with 11 bases sitting between them. CDR3 coding DNA: TGTGCCAGCAGCCACGCTCGTGGCACTGAAGCTTTCTTT. This encodes CASSHARGTEAFF.

The chain uses TRBV6-7 and TRBJ2-7, with 7 bases that match TRBD1. TRBV6-7 is an ORF, and what it does is uncertain. The CDR3 sequence is 14 residues long. After removal of 8 bases from V and 3 bases from J, the junction contained 10 bases not matched to a gene. CDR3 DNA sequence: TGTGCCAGCTTTAAAGACAGGGTAATCTACGAGCAGTACTTC. Translation: CASFKDRVIYEQYF.

In its sample, this clonotype was seen many times. This chain connects TRBV9 to TRBJ1-1; unclear D gene. Looked up from germline, CDR1 is SGDLS and CDR2 is YYNGEE. The CDR3 sequence is 14 residues long. The V gene lost 0 bases and the J gene lost 0 bases, with 6 bases spanning the gap. CDR3 bases: TGTGCCAGCAGCGTAGCAGCCATGAACACTGAAGCTTTCTTT. Amino acid sequence: CASSVAAMNTEAFF.

This clonotype was observed many times. J is TRBJ2-1 and V is TRBV12-3 or TRBV12-4; 10 nucleotides match TRBD2. CDR3 length: 17 amino acids. The junction had 8 bases not matched to a gene; V was cut back by 3 bases and J by 3 bases. CDR3 loop: CASSFGSGRASYNEQFF. CDR3 sequence (DNA): TGTGCCAGCAGTTTTGGCAGCGGGAGGGCCAGCTACAATGAGCAGTTCTTC.

The chain joins TRBV5-4 to TRBJ2-3; D is unresolved. CDR1 SGHNT and CDR2 YYREEE come from the germline V gene (reference sequence). The length of the CDR3 is 15 residues. V dropped 0 bases and J dropped 1 base, with 9 bases sitting between them. The CDR3 protein is CASSLETWGTDTQYF. The CDR3 region has the DNA TGTGCCAGCAGCTTGGAGACTTGGGGCACAGATACGCAGTATTTT.

A note on this clonotype: Here the CDR3 omits its conserved ending phenylalanine or tryptophan, so a read error is the likely source. This chain connects TRBV28 to TRBJ1-1; D call uncertain. Germline assignment: CDR1 MDHEN and CDR2 SYDVKM. Trimming stripped 5 bases from V and 1 base from J, with 14 bases between. The CDR3 runs 15 residues. CDR3 region: CASSATGSRNTEAFL. The CDR3 DNA follows: TGTGCCAGCAGTGCCACGGGGAGCAGGAACACTGAAGCTTTCCTT.

This chain joins TRBV3-1 and TRBJ2-1, with D hard to call. CDR1 and CDR2 from the germline V gene are LGHDT and YNNKEL (reference sequence). CDR3 length equals 11 residues. Trimming took 1 base from V and 12 from J, leaving 7 bases between them. DNA for the CDR3: TGTGCCAGCAGCCAAGGGTATGGGCAGTTCTTC. Its protein product is CASSQGYGQFF.

V and J are TRBV6-1 and TRBJ2-5; 13 bases agree with TRBD2. The CDR3 loop spans 18 amino acids. Trimming removed 7 bases from V and 5 bases from J; junction bases left unmatched: 16. The germline gives CDR1 MNHNS, CDR2 SASEGT. The CDR3 loop reads CASTLRETGLAGLETQYF. CDR3 nucleotide sequence: TGTGCCAGCACTCTTAGGGAGACGGGACTAGCGGGACTGGAGACCCAGTACTTC.

This clonotype was counted at least ten times. V is TRBV28 and J is TRBJ2-7; possibly TRBD2 for D (6 bases). Trimming took 3 bases from V and 3 from J, leaving 12 bases between them. Germline V gene sequence: CDR1 MDHEN, CDR2 SYDVKM. This CDR3 region has 14 residues. The CDR3: CASSFSGRHYEQYF. The DNA of the CDR3 is TGTGCCAGCAGTTTTAGCGGTCGCCACTACGAGCAGTACTTC.

The V gene is TRBV18, the J gene TRBJ2-5; 9 nucleotides line up with TRBD1. The length of the CDR3 is 15 residues. Germline values: CDR1 KGHSH, CDR2 LQKENI. The junction had 10 bases not matched to a gene; V was cut back by 5 bases and J by 6 bases. The CDR3 DNA sequence: TGTGCCAGCTCATACGGACAGGGGCTCTTGAAGACCCAGTACTTC. It codes for CASSYGQGLLKTQYF.

The table lists this clonotype with many counts. The genes are TRBV5-5 and TRBJ2-1; D tentatively fits TRBD1 or TRBD2 (5 bases each). This CDR3 comprises 15 residues. V was shortened by 0 bases and J by 2 bases, with 9 bases between the two germline ends. Per germline, CDR1 SGHKS and CDR2 YYEKEE (reference sequence). The chain's CDR3 is CASSLVGDPYNEQFF. CDR3 sequence (DNA): TGTGCCAGCAGCTTGGTAGGGGACCCCTACAATGAGCAGTTCTTC.

This clonotype was seen at least ten times. The V call is TRBV11-3, the J call TRBJ2-7; no clear D gene. With 1 base removed from V and 6 bases from J, the gap between germline ends came to 10 bases. The CDR3 sequence is 13 residues long. Per the germline V gene, CDR1 is SGHNT and CDR2 is YENEEA. As DNA, the CDR3 is TGTGCCAGCAGCTTAGGGTCGACAACCGAGCAGTACTTC. Translation gives CASSLGSTTEQYF. Variable domain in full (rest from reference TRBV11-3 and TRBJ2-7): EAGVVQSPRYKIIEKKQPVAFWCNPISGHNTLYWYLQNLGQGPELLIRYENEEAVDDSQLPKDRFSAERLKGVDSTLKIQPAELGDSAVYLCASSLGSTTEQYFGPGTRLTVT.

This clonotype has at least ten counts. The gene calls are TRBV7-6 and TRBJ2-3, with a tentative D call TRBD2 (5 bases). CDR1 SGHVS and CDR2 FNYEAQ come from the germline V gene. This CDR3 contains 14 residues. The V end lost 2 bases, the J end lost 8 bases, and 14 bases lay between the germline ends. CDR3 residues: CASSLSPQAGTQYF. CDR3 DNA sequence: TGTGCCAGCAGCTTAAGCCCCCAGGCGGGTACGCAGTATTTT. Looking up the rest from reference TRBV7-6 and TRBJ2-3 gives the full variable domain: GAGVSQSPRYKVTKRGQDVALRCDPISGHVSLYWYRQALGQGPEFLTYFNYEAQQDKSGLPNDRFSAERPEGSISTLTIQRTEQRDSAMYRCASSLSPQAGTQYFGPGTRLTVL.

There are many counts of this clonotype. This chain connects TRBV20-1 to TRBJ2-1; possibly TRBD2 for D (6 bases). V gave up 3 bases and J gave up 5 bases, with 14 bases separating them. The CDR3 sequence is 14 residues long. Germline-derived CDR1 and CDR2 are DFQATT and SNEGSKA (reference sequence). The DNA for the CDR3 is TGCAGTGCTAGGCGGCTAGCGAGAAACAATGAGCAGTTCTTC. Encoded protein: CSARRLARNNEQFF.